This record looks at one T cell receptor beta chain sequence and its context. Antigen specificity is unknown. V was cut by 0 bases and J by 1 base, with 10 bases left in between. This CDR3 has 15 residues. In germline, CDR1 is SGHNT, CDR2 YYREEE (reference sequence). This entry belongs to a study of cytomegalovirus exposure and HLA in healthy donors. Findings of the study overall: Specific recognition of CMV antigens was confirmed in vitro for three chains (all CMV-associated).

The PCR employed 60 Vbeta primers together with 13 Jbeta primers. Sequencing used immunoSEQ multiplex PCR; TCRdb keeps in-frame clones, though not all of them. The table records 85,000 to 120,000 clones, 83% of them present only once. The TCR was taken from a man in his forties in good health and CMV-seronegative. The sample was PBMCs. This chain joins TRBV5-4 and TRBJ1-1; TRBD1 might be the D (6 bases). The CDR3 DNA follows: TGTGCCAGCAGCTTGGTCGGCAGGGGGAACACTGAAGCTTTCTTT. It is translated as CASSLVGRGNTEAFF.